This T cell receptor (beta chain) was recovered during a study of shared clonotypes between healthy human individuals. Looked up from germline, CDR1 is SGHDN and CDR2 is FVKESK. This CDR3 spans 14 amino acids. V lost 2 bases, J lost 6 bases, and 8 bases lay in between. This clone occurred a few times. Assay: immunoSEQ multiplex PCR; the TCRdb copy retains only in-frame clones and omits some. Counted here are about 2.4 million clones, roughly 92% occurring once; the ten biggest clones make up over 0.12%. The sequencing sample was made of naive CD4+ T cells sorted from blood. Noted subset: CD45RA+ positively selected. This sequence joins TRBV14 and TRBJ1-6; no clear D gene. The sequence derives from a man between 18 and 29 years old in good health. The CDR3 DNA reads TGTGCCAGCAGCCAAATACAGCCTAATTCACCCCTCCACTTT. Protein sequence: CASSQIQPNSPLHF.